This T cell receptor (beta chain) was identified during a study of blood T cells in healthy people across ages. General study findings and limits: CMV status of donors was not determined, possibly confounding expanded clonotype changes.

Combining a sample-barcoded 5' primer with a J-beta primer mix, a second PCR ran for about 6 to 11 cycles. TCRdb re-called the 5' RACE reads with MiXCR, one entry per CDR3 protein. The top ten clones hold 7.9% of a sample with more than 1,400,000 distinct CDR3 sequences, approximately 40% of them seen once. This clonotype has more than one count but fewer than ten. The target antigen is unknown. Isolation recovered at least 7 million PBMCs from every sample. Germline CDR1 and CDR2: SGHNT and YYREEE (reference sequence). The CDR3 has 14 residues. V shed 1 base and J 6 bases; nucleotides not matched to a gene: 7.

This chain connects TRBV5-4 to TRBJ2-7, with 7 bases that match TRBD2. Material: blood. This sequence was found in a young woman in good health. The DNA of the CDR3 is TGTGCCAGCAGCTTGCGCGGGAGTGCCGGCGAGCAGTACTTC. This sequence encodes CASSLRGSAGEQYF.